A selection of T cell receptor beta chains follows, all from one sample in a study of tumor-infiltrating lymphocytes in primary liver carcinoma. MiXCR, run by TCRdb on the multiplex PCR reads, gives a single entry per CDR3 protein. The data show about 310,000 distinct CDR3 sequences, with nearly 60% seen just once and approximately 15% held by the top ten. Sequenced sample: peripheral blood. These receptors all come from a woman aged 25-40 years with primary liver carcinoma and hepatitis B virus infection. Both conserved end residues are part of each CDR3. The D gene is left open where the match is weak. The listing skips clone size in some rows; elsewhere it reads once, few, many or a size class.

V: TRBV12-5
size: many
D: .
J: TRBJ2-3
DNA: TGTGCTAGTGGTTTGGGAGGGAGCCCGACTATCCCGGGCACAGATACGCAGTATTTT
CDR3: CASGLGGSPTIPGTDTQYF

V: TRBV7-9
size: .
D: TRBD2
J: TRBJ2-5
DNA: TGTGCCAGCAGGCGTGCAGCGGGAGAAACCCAAGAGACCCAGTACTTC
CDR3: CASRRAAGETQETQYF

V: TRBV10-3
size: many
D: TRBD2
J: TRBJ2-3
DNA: TGTGCCATCAGTGAGTCGTTGGGTAGCGGGAGTCCTAGCACAGATACGCAGTATTTT
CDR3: CAISESLGSGSPSTDTQYF

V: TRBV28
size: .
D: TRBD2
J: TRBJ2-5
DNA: TGTGCCAGCCGTCTGACTTGCGGGAGGTCGGAGACCCAGTACTTC
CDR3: CASRLTCGRSETQYF

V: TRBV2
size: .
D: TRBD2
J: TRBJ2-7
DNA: TGTGCCAGCGGTGAGTCGACTAGCAGCGACTACGAGCAGTACTTC
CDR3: CASGESTSSDYEQYF

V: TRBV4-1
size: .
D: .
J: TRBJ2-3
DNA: TGCGCCAGCCGCCAAGCTGGGTATACGCAGTATTTT
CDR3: CASRQAGYTQYF

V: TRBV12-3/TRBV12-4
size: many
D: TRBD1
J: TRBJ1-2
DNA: TGTGCCAGCAGGGACAGGGGGACAGATGGCTACACCTTC
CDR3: CASRDRGTDGYTF

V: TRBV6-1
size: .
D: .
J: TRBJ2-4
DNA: TGTGCCAGCAGTGAAGCTGAAGGACAGCAAAACATTCAGTACTTC
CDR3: CASSEAEGQQNIQYF

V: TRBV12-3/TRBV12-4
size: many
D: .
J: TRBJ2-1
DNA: TGTGCCAGCAGTTCCACGGGTCAAGGGAATGAGCAGTTCTTC
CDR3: CASSSTGQGNEQFF

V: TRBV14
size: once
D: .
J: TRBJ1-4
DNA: TGTGCCAGCAACCAAAACCTCGCCCCGGAAAAACTGTTTTTT
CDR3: CASNQNLAPEKLFF

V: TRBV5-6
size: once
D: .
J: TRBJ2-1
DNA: TGTGCCAGCAGCTCGCGATATGAGCAGTTCTTC
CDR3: CASSSRYEQFF

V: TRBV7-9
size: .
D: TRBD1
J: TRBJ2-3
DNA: TGTGCCAGCAGCCCCGGGACAGGGGGTAAGGGGACAGATACGCTGTATTTT
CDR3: CASSPGTGGKGTDTLYF

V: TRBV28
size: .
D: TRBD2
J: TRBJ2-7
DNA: TGTGCCAGCAATTTATTGGGACTAGTCTTGCACGAGCAGTACTTC
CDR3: CASNLLGLVLHEQYF

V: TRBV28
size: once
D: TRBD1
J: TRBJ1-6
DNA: TGTGCCAGCAGTGCTTTCAGGGGGCTATTAGATAATTCACCCCTCCACTTT
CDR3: CASSAFRGLLDNSPLHF

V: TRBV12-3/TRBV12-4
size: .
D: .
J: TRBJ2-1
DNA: TGTGCCAGCATCAAAAGCGGTTGGAGCAGTGAGCAGTTCTTC
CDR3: CASIKSGWSSEQFF

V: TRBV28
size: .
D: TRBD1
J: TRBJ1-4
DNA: TGTGCCAGCAGTGTAACAGGGGGCCTCACATATAATGAAAAACTGTTTTTT
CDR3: CASSVTGGLTYNEKLFF

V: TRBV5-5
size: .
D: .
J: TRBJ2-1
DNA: TGTGCCAGCAGCTTGGAGTCTCTTCCCTCTTCCCACAATGAGCAGTTCTTC
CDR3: CASSLESLPSSHNEQFF

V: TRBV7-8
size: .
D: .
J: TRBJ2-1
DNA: TGTGCCAGCAGCTTAGGAGGCCCCAATGAGCTGTTCTTC
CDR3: CASSLGGPNELFF

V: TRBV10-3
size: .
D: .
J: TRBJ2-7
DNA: TGTGCCATCAGTGGGTCCGGGGGCTACGAGCAGTACTTC
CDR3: CAISGSGGYEQYF

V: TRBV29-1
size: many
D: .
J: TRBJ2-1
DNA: TGCAGCGTTGGGCTTTCCCACTACAATGAGCAGTTCTTC
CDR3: CSVGLSHYNEQFF

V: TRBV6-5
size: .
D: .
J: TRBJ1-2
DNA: TGTGCCAGCAGTTACTCGAAATTCTTGGGAGACTATGGCTACACCTTC
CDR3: CASSYSKFLGDYGYTF

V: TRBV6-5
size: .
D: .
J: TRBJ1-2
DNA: TGTGCCAACAGGAGGGGGGGATTAGGGGGAGACTATGGCTACACCTTC
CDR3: CANRRGGLGGDYGYTF

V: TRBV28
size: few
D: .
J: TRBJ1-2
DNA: TGTGCCAGCAGTTTTCGGAGGGAGGGCTACACCTTC
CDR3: CASSFRREGYTF

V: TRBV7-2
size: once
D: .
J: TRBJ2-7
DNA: TGTGCCAGCAGCCATACCCGGACGGAGCAGTACTTC
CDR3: CASSHTRTEQYF

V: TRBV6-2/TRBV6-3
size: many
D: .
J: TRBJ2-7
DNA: TGTGCCAGCAGTTTCTCCCCGCGATCGAACGCCTACGAGCAGTACTTC
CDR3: CASSFSPRSNAYEQYF

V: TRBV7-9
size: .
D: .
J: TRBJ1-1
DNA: TGTGCCAGCAGCTTCCAGACGAACACTGAAGCTTTCTTT
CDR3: CASSFQTNTEAFF

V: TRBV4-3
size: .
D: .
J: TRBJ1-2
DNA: TGCGCCAGCAGCCAGTCCCGCGTCACTCCGGGCCCCGGGGGCTACACCTTC
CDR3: CASSQSRVTPGPGGYTF